These 22 T cell receptor beta chains came from one sample sequenced in a study of blood T cell repertoires in COVID-19. The protocol was immunoSEQ multiplex PCR, while the TCRdb copy is restricted to in-frame clones and leaves out a portion. The table includes approximately 90,000 clones, more than 70% detected once. The sample was peripheral blood. The receptor set was obtained from a human donor in a cohort sampled during active COVID-19.

This sequence joins TRBV7-9 and TRBJ1-3; TRBD1 aligns across 9 bases. Germline CDR1 SEHNR, CDR2 FQNEAQ (reference sequence). The V gene end was trimmed by 7 bases and the J gene end by 8 bases; junction bases not matched to a gene: 9. There are 14 residues in the CDR3. In nucleotides, the CDR3 is TGTGCCAGCATCTCTACAGGGGGCCTAGACACCATATATTTT. Protein sequence: CASISTGGLDTIYF.

The chain couples TRBV6-5 to TRBJ2-1; 10 bases line up with TRBD1. Germline trimming cut 4 bases from V and 8 bases from J; bases unmatched to any gene: 8. The CDR3 has 15 amino acids. Germline CDR1 and CDR2: MNHEY and SVGAGI. CDR3 coding DNA: TGTGCCAGCAGTTCGAGACAGGGGGCGCTCCATGAGCAGTTCTTC. Protein sequence: CASSSRQGALHEQFF.

This clone has just one count. This chain uses TRBV27 with TRBJ2-1; 11 positions agree with TRBD2. The V and J ends lost 5 bases and 13 bases, in that order; junction bases with no gene match: 7. Germline V lookup: CDR1 MNHEY, CDR2 SMNVEV (reference sequence). This CDR3 is 13 amino acids long. This CDR3 reads CASSLSSGGTQFF. CDR3 DNA: TGTGCCAGCAGTCTTTCTAGCGGGGGGACCCAGTTCTTC.

This rearrangement joins TRBV30 to TRBJ1-1; TRBD1 is a possible D gene (5 bases). Germline V gene data show CDR1 as GTSNPN and CDR2 as SVGIG (reference sequence). The CDR3 contains 11 residues. V gave up 4 bases and J gave up 7 bases, with 10 bases separating them. This chain's CDR3 is CAWTRGLEAFF. CDR3 bases: TGTGCCTGGACGCGGGGACTTGAAGCTTTCTTT. Based on the CDR3 plus reference TRBV30 and TRBJ1-1, the full variable domain is SQTIHQWPATLVQPVGSPLSLECTVEGTSNPNLYWYRQAAGRGLQLLFYSVGIGQISSEVPQNLSASRPQDRQFILSSKKLLLSDSGFYLCAWTRGLEAFFGQGTRLTVV.

This rearrangement joins TRBV10-3 to TRBJ1-3, with 11 bases identical to TRBD1. V gave up 4 bases and J gave up 1 base; unmatched junction bases: 0. The germline V gene encodes CDR1 ENHRY and CDR2 SYGVKD. The CDR3 spans 15 residues. The CDR3 sequence is CAISGDRGSGNTIYF. The CDR3 region has the DNA TGTGCCATCAGTGGGGACAGGGGGTCTGGAAACACCATATATTTT.

This clone has a single count. The chain links TRBV6-5 to TRBJ2-7, with 9 bases identical to TRBD1. Trimming removed 8 bases from V and 3 bases from J; junction bases left unmatched: 5. The germline V gene encodes CDR1 MNHEY and CDR2 SVGAGI. This CDR3 has 13 amino acids. In nucleotides, the CDR3 is TGTGCCAGCTACGGGACAGGGATCTACGAGCAGTACTTC. This sequence encodes CASYGTGIYEQYF.

The rearrangement links TRBV13 to TRBJ1-2; the D is unclear. The germline V and J ends were trimmed by 5 bases and 4 bases, with 14 bases remaining between them. The CDR3 loop spans 14 amino acids. Germline values: CDR1 PRHDT, CDR2 FYEKMQ (reference sequence). The CDR3 loop is CASSPGVQSYGYTF. The CDR3 region has the DNA TGTGCCAGCAGCCCAGGCGTTCAGAGCTATGGCTACACCTTC.

This clone was seen once. The V gene is TRBV6-2 or TRBV6-3, the J gene TRBJ2-7; maybe TRBD2 (5 bases). Deletions cut 2 bases from V and 1 base from J, with 9 bases between. CDR1 and CDR2 (germline): MNHEY, SVGEGT. The CDR3 runs to 14 residues. The CDR3 spells CASSYVVASYEQYF. The DNA of the CDR3 is TGTGCCAGCAGTTACGTCGTAGCGTCCTACGAGCAGTACTTC.

This clone has just a few counts. The chain combines TRBV5-4 with TRBJ1-2, with D unclear. Trimming cost V 4 bases and J 8 bases, with 15 bases left between them. The CDR3 loop spans 13 amino acids. CDR1 SGHNT and CDR2 YYREEE come from the germline V gene (reference sequence). CDR3 DNA sequence: TGTGCCAGCAGCACCCGAGGGCTGGGAGGCTACACCTTC. Protein: CASSTRGLGGYTF.

The chain joins TRBV7-2 to TRBJ2-5; D is undetermined. CDR1 and CDR2 from the germline V gene are SGHTA and FQGNSA. V lost 4 bases and J lost 4, with 16 bases in between. The CDR3 is made up of 15 amino acids. As DNA, the CDR3 is TGTGCCAGCAGCTCCCGTGGTTCCCCGGGAGAGACCCAGTACTTC. Its protein is CASSSRGSPGETQYF.

This clone was recorded only once. The chain couples TRBV13 to TRBJ2-4; D might be TRBD2 (6 bases). CDR3 length equals 15 residues. Trimming shortened V by 5 bases and J by 4 bases, and 15 bases separated the two germline ends. The germline V gene encodes CDR1 PRHDT and CDR2 FYEKMQ (reference sequence). CDR3 residues: CASSRGEEWKNIQYF. The CDR3 DNA is TGTGCCAGCAGCCGCGGGGAGGAATGGAAAAACATTCAGTACTTC.

The V gene is TRBV6-2 or TRBV6-3, the J gene TRBJ2-7; D is uncertain. The CDR3 loop spans 16 amino acids. Trimming stripped 0 bases from V and 2 bases from J, with 14 bases between. Germline loops: CDR1 MNHEY, CDR2 SVGEGT. The CDR3 DNA reads TGTGCCAGCAGTTACTCATCATACGCTATAGCCTACGAGCAGTACTTC. Its protein product is CASSYSSYAIAYEQYF.

The rearrangement links TRBV5-8 to TRBJ2-7; D remains ambiguous. Trimming took 7 bases from V and 4 from J, leaving 6 bases between them. Germline V CDR1 and CDR2: SGHTS, YDEGEE. The CDR3 consists of 10 residues. CDR3 region: CASSVYEQYF. CDR3 nucleotides: TGTGCCAGCTCGGTTTACGAGCAGTACTTC. Complete variable domain (other parts from reference TRBV5-8 and TRBJ2-7): EAGVTQSPTHLIKTRGQQATLRCSPISGHTSVYWYQQALGLGLQFLLWYDEGEERNRGNFPPRFSGRQFPNYSSELNVNALELEDSALYLCASSVYEQYFGPGTRLTVT.

This rearrangement joins TRBV5-4 to TRBJ2-5; 11 positions agree with TRBD2. V dropped 4 bases and J dropped 2; count of bases not matched to a gene: 4. There are 15 residues in the CDR3. Looked up from germline, CDR1 is SGHNT and CDR2 is YYREEE (reference sequence). CDR3 bases: TGTGCCAGCAGCGGAATAGCGGGGGGGCAAGAGACCCAGTACTTC. Protein: CASSGIAGGQETQYF.

This chain uses TRBV3-1 (or the pseudogene TRBV3-2) with TRBJ1-2; unclear D gene. Germline assignment: CDR1 LGHDT and CDR2 YNNKEL (reference sequence). The V gene lost 7 bases and the J gene lost 0 bases, with 15 bases spanning the gap. The CDR3 is made up of 15 amino acids. This CDR3 reads CASMEQLAANYGYTF. The CDR3 bases are TGTGCCAGCATGGAGCAGTTAGCTGCTAACTATGGCTACACCTTC.

The V call is TRBV3-1 (or the pseudogene TRBV3-2), the J call TRBJ2-1, with D maybe TRBD1 (5 bases). Trimming took 0 bases from V and 5 from J, leaving 20 bases between them. The CDR3 is made up of 18 amino acids. Germline CDR1 is LGHDT and CDR2 is YNNKEL (reference sequence). The chain's CDR3 is CASSQDGWLDRTNNEQFF. CDR3 nucleotides: TGTGCCAGCAGCCAAGACGGGTGGTTAGACAGAACTAACAATGAGCAGTTCTTC.

This rearrangement joins TRBV4-3 to TRBJ1-1; unclear D gene. Trimming stripped 0 bases from V and 3 bases from J, with 11 bases between. Germline assignment: CDR1 LGHNA and CDR2 YSLEER. This CDR3 contains 15 residues. CDR3 residues: CASSQDGGLDTEAFF. CDR3 bases: TGCGCCAGCAGCCAAGATGGAGGGCTTGACACTGAAGCTTTCTTT.

This clone was seen just once. The V call is TRBV5-1, the J call TRBJ1-2; 7 nucleotides agree with TRBD1. J gave up 0 bases and V 3 bases, and 5 bases lay outside the gene matches. Per the germline V gene, CDR1 is SGHRS and CDR2 is YFSETQ. This CDR3 is 15 amino acids long. The DNA for the CDR3 is TGCGCCAGCAGCTGGGTGGGACAGCCTAACTATGGCTACACCTTC. Its protein is CASSWVGQPNYGYTF.

This clone was recorded only once. The chain carries TRBV2 and TRBJ2-1, with D possibly TRBD2 on 7 matching bases. The CDR3 loop spans 14 amino acids. CDR1 and CDR2 from the germline V gene are SNHLY and FYNNEI. V was cut by 9 bases and J by 6 bases, with 18 bases left in between. In DNA form, the CDR3 reads TGTGCCAGAGGATCGGGGGGCCGTTTCAATGAGCAGTTCTTC. It specifies CARGSGGRFNEQFF.

This clone came up a few times. This chain joins TRBV30 and TRBJ2-2; no firm D call. Trimming removed 0 bases at V and 6 bases at J, with 11 bases between. Per the germline V gene, CDR1 is GTSNPN and CDR2 is SVGIG (reference sequence). This CDR3 is built from 14 residues. CDR3 coding DNA: TGTGCCTGGAGTGTACTCCGACAAGCCGGGGAGCTGTTTTTT. This gives the protein CAWSVLRQAGELFF.

This chain uses TRBV29-1 with TRBJ2-3, with 11 bases identical to TRBD2. The CDR3 consists of 17 residues. Trimming cost V 3 bases and J 2 bases; bases outside gene matches: 10. The germline V gene encodes CDR1 SQVTM and CDR2 ANQGSEA. CDR3 sequence: CSVEGTSGTAVTDTQYF. The CDR3 DNA sequence: TGCAGCGTTGAGGGGACTAGCGGTACCGCCGTCACAGATACGCAGTATTTT.

The chain carries TRBV19 and TRBJ2-5; no definite D call. CDR1 LNHDA and CDR2 SQIVND come from the germline V gene (reference sequence). Trimming cost V 1 base and J 5 bases, with 17 bases left between them. The CDR3 spans 16 residues. The CDR3 loop is CASSIVDPRGQETQYF. CDR3 DNA sequence: TGTGCCAGTAGTATAGTCGACCCTCGAGGCCAGGAGACCCAGTACTTC.